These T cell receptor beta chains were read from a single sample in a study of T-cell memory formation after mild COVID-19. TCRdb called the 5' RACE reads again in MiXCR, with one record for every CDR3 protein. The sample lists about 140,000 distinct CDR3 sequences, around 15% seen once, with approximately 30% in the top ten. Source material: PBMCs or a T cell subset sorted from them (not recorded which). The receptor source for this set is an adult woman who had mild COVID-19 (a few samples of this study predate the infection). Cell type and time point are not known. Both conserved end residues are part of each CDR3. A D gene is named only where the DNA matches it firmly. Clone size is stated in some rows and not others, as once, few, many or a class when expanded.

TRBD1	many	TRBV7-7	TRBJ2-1	CASSLAWTGNNEQFF	TGTGCTAGCAGCTTAGCGTGGACAGGCAACAATGAGCAGTTCTTC
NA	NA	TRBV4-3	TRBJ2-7	CASSQDSNRRSYEQYF	TGCGCCAGCAGCCAAGATTCGAACAGGCGCTCCTACGAGCAGTACTTC
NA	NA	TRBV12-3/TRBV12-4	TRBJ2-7	CASSPSVSDPYGQYF	TGTGCCAGCAGTCCTAGCGTCAGCGACCCTTACGGACAGTACTTC
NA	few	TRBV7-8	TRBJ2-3	CASSFNAESSTDTQYF	TGTGCCAGCAGCTTTAATGCGGAAAGTAGCACAGATACGCAGTATTTT
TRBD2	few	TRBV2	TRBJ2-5	CASIKGTRQETQYF	TGTGCCAGCATCAAAGGGACTAGACAAGAGACCCAGTACTTC
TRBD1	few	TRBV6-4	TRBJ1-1	CASSDSWDSTEAFF	TGTGCCAGCAGTGACTCTTGGGACAGCACTGAAGCTTTCTTT
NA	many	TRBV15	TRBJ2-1	CATSRDRQGHNEQFF	TGTGCCACCAGCAGAGATCGGCAGGGGCACAATGAGCAGTTCTTC
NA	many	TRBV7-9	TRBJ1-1	CASSLSDTEAFF	TGTGCCAGCAGCTTATCTGACACTGAAGCTTTCTTT
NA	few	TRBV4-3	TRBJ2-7	CASSPSPGQRSYEQYF	TGCGCCAGCAGCCCATCTCCGGGTCAGCGCTCCTACGAGCAGTACTTC
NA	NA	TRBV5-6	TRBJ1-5	CASSLCDRQGCQPQHF	TGTGCCAGCAGCTTGTGTGATCGGCAGGGATGTCAGCCCCAGCATTTT
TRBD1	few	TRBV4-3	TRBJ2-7	CASRPGTGGSYEQYF	TGCGCCAGCAGGCCCGGGACAGGGGGCTCCTACGAGCAGTACTTC
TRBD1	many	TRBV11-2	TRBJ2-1	CASSPRTGRSYNEQFF	TGTGCCAGCAGCCCGAGGACAGGGAGGTCCTACAATGAGCAGTTCTTC
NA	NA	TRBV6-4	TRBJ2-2	CASSAGDPTGELFF	TGTGCCAGCAGTGCAGGGGACCCTACCGGGGAGCTGTTTTTT
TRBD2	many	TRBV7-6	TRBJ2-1	CASSATAGSSYNEQFF	TGTGCCAGCAGCGCCACAGCGGGGAGCTCCTACAATGAGCAGTTCTTC
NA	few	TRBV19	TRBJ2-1	CASSIWQGESNEQFF	TGTGCCAGTAGTATCTGGCAGGGTGAGTCGAATGAGCAGTTCTTC
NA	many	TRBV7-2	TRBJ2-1	CASIGAGHPTSEQFF	TGTGCCAGCATTGGAGCGGGCCACCCTACAAGTGAGCAGTTCTTC
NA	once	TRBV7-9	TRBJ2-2	CASSLGLDDTGELFF	TGTGCCAGCAGCTTAGGACTAGATGACACCGGGGAGCTGTTTTTT
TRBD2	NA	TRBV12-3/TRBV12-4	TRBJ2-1	CASSLWGLAAIYNEQFF	TGTGCCAGCAGTTTGTGGGGACTAGCGGCTATCTACAATGAGCAGTTCTTC
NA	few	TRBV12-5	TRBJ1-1	CASGLVATEAFF	TGTGCTAGTGGTTTGGTAGCCACTGAAGCTTTCTTT
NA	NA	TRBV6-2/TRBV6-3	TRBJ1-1	CASSLYGTSTEAFF	TGTGCCAGCAGTCTCTACGGGACTTCGACTGAAGCTTTCTTT
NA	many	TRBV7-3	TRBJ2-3	CASSSAGSTDTQYF	TGTGCCAGCAGCTCCGCCGGGAGCACAGATACGCAGTATTTT
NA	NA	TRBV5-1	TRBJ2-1	CASSLESQGPYNEQFF	TGCGCCAGCAGCTTGGAGTCACAGGGTCCCTACAATGAGCAGTTCTTC
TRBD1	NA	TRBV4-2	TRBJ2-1	CASSQEYIDRVNEQFF	TGTGCCAGCAGCCAAGAGTATATTGACAGGGTCAATGAGCAGTTCTTC
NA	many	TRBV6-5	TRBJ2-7	CASSSGISYEQYF	TGTGCCAGCAGTTCCGGCATCTCCTACGAGCAGTACTTC
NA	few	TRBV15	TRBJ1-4	CATSRVQGSEKLFF	TGTGCCACCAGCAGAGTACAGGGAAGTGAAAAACTGTTTTTT
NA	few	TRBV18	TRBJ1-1	CASSPGRGATEAFF	TGTGCCAGCTCACCAGGCCGGGGGGCCACTGAAGCTTTCTTT
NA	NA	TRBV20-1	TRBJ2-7	CSAREGGPGAREQYF	TGCAGTGCTAGAGAGGGGGGCCCGGGGGCGAGGGAGCAGTACTTC
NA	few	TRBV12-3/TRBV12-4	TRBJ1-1	CASSSTGDLNTEAFF	TGTGCCAGCAGTTCCACAGGAGACTTGAACACTGAAGCTTTCTTT
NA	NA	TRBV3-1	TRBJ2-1	CASSQIISGGGPPNEQFF	TGTGCCAGCAGCCAAATTATTAGCGGAGGAGGGCCGCCCAATGAGCAGTTCTTC
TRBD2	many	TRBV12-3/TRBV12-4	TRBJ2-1	CASSLSGNEQFF	TGTGCCAGCAGTCTTAGCGGGAATGAGCAGTTCTTC
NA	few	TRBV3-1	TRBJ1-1	CASSQVGVSLNTEAFF	TGTGCCAGCAGCCAAGTAGGAGTCAGCCTGAACACTGAAGCTTTCTTT
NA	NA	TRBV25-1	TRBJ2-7	CASSDFPGLPYEQYF	TGTGCCAGCAGTGACTTTCCAGGACTCCCCTACGAGCAGTACTTC
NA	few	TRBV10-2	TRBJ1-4	CASSFGVLGEKLFF	TGCGCCAGCAGTTTCGGGGTCCTAGGTGAAAAACTGTTTTTT
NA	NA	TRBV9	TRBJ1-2	CASSVDLTANYGYTF	TGTGCCAGCAGCGTAGATTTAACAGCTAACTATGGCTACACCTTC
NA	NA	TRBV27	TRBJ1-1	CASSFSGGGTEAFF	TGTGCCAGCAGTTTCTCCGGGGGAGGCACTGAAGCTTTCTTT
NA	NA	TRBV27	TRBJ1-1	CASSSGAEAFF	TGTGCCAGCAGTTCAGGGGCTGAAGCTTTCTTT
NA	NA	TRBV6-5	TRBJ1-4	CASSYSGLGSEKLFF	TGTGCCAGCAGTTACTCGGGCCTAGGTAGTGAAAAACTGTTTTTT
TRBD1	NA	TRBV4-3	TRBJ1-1	CASSLRTGKNTEAFF	TGCGCCAGCAGCCTAAGGACAGGCAAGAACACTGAAGCTTTCTTT
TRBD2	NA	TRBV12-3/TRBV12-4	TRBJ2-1	CASSSLAAQRNEQFF	TGTGCCAGCAGCTCCCTAGCGGCACAGCGCAATGAGCAGTTCTTC
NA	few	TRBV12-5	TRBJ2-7	CASADSTYEQYF	TGTGCTAGTGCAGACAGCACCTACGAGCAGTACTTC
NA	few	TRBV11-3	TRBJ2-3	CASSLDGATSTDTQYF	TGTGCCAGCAGCTTAGATGGCGCAACTAGCACAGATACGCAGTATTTT
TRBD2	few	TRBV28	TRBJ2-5	CASSTLRDATSGGGQETQYF	TGTGCCAGCAGTACGCTAAGGGACGCCACAAGTGGGGGAGGGCAAGAGACCCAGTACTTC
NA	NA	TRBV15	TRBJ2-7	CATSKARDSLYEQYF	TGTGCCACCAGCAAAGCCCGGGACTCGCTCTACGAGCAGTACTTC
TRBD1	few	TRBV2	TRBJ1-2	CARDPDRVTSPYGYTF	TGTGCCAGAGACCCGGACAGGGTTACTTCCCCCTATGGCTACACCTTC